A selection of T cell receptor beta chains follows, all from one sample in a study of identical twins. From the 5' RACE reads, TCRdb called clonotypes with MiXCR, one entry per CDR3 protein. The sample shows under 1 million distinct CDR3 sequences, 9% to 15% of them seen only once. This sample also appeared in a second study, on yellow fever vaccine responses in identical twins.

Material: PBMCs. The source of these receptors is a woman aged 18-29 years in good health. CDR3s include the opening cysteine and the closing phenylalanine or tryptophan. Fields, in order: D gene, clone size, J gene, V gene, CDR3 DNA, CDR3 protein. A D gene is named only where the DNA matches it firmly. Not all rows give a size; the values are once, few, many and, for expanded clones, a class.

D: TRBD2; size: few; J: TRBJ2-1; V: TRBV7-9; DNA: TGTGCCCCGGGACTAGCGACCTACAATGAGCAGTTCTTC; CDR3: CAPGLATYNEQFF
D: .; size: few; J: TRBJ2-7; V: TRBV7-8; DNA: TGTGCCAGCAGCTTCCAAGGATACTCGGGGGAGCAGTACTTC; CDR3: CASSFQGYSGEQYF
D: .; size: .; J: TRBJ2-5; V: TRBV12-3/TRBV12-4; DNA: TGTGCCAGCACCCGACTAGAACAAGAGACCCAGTACTTC; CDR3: CASTRLEQETQYF
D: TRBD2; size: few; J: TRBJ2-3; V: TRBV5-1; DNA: TGCGCCAGCAGCACCGGACTAGCGTCTAGCACAGATACGCAGTATTTT; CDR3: CASSTGLASSTDTQYF
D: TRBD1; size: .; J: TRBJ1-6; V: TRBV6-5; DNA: TGTGCCAGCAGTTGGGACAGTCGTAATCATAATTCACCCCTCCACTTT; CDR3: CASSWDSRNHNSPLHF
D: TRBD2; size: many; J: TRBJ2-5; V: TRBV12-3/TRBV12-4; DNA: TGTGCCAGCAGGTCCGGGACTAGCGGACAAGAGACCCAGTACTTC; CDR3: CASRSGTSGQETQYF
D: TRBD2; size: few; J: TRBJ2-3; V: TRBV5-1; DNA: TGCGCCAGCAGCCTGGGAGGGCCTGGAGATACGCAGTATTTT; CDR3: CASSLGGPGDTQYF
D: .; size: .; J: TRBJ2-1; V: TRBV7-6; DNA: TGTGCCAGCAGCTTAATGGGCGGACTGAGCTCCTACAATGAGCAGTTCTTC; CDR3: CASSLMGGLSSYNEQFF
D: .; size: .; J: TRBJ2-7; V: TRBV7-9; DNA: TGTGCCAGCAGCTTAGTATCCGGGAACGAGCAGTACTTC; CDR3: CASSLVSGNEQYF
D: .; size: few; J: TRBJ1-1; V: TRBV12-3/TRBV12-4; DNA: TGTGCCAGCAGTTTGGGGGGGGTGGACACTGAAGCTTTCTTT; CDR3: CASSLGGVDTEAFF
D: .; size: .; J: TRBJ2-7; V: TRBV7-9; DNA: TGTGCCAGCAGCTCGGAACAGAGCTCCTACGAGCAGTACTTC; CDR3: CASSSEQSSYEQYF
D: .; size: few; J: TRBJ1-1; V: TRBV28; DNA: TGTGCCAGCAGTTTGAGGGTCGCTCGAAGAGGAACTGAAGCTTTCTTT; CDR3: CASSLRVARRGTEAFF
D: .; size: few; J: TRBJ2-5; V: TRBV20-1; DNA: TGCAGTGCTACCCTATCGTGGATCGAGAGAAACCAAGAGACCCAGTACTTC; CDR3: CSATLSWIERNQETQYF
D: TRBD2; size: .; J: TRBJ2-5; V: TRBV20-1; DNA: TGCAGTGTTTTTGCTAGCGGGGGCCGCCAAGAGACCCAGTACTTC; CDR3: CSVFASGGRQETQYF
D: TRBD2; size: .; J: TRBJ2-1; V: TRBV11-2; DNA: TGTGCCAGCAGCTTAGAAGCTAGCGGGAGTGGAAATGAGCAGTTCTTC; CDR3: CASSLEASGSGNEQFF
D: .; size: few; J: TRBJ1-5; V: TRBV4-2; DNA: TGTGCCAGCAGCCAAGTGGGCCAGGATAGCAATCAGCCCCAGCATTTT; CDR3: CASSQVGQDSNQPQHF
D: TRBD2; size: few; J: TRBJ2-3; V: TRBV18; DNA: TGTGCCAGCTCACCAATCTCTAGCGGGGGCACAGATACGCAGTATTTT; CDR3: CASSPISSGGTDTQYF
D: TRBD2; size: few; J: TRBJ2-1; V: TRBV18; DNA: TGTGCCAGCTCAACCTTAGCGGGAGAAAGGTACAATGAGCAGTTCTTC; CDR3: CASSTLAGERYNEQFF